The sequence of this T cell receptor (beta chain) was determined in a study of breast tumors, draining lymph nodes, adjacent tissues. General observations from the study: Compared with lymph nodes, tumors were less diverse; compared with nontumor tissue, more. Tumor T cell lymph node origin was a supported hypothesis, not proven. Tumor and nontumor repertoires were significantly more similar in luminal-like than in basal-like breast cancer. The data were judged consistent with most tumor T cells coming from lymph node and expanding in tumor.

There are many counts of this clonotype. Its antigen is not identified. The V gene lost 0 bases and the J gene lost 0 bases, with 10 bases spanning the gap. The CDR3 has 17 amino acids. Germline CDR1 is SGHRS and CDR2 is YFSETQ. Each CDR3 protein gets one entry after TCRdb re-called the multiplex PCR reads with MiXCR. This table has roughly 12,000 distinct CDR3 sequences, roughly 53% appearing once. The sequencing sample was made of breast tumor tissue. The source is a female donor with breast cancer. Some clones in this sample may be carry-over from other donors' samples. V and J are TRBV5-1 and TRBJ1-6, with unresolved D. This chain's CDR3 is CASSLEPVSSYNSPLHF. CDR3 nucleotides: TGCGCCAGCAGCTTGGAGCCAGTGAGCTCCTATAATTCACCCCTCCACTTT.